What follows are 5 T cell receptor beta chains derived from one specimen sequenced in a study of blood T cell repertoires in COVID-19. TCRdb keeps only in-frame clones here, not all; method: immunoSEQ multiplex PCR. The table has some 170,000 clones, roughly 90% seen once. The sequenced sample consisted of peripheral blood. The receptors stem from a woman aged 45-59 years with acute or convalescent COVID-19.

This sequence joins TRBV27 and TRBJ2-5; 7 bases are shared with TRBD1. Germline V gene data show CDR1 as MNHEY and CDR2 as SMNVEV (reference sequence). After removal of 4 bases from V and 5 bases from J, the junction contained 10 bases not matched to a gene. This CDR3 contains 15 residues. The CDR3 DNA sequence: TGTGCCAGCAGTTCCCGAGGGGGCACCTTTGAGACCCAGTACTTC. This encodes CASSSRGGTFETQYF.

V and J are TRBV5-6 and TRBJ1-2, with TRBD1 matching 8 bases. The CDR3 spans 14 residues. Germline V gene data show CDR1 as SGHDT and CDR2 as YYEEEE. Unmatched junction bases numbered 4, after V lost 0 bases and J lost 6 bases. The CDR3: CASSLVTGGNGYTF. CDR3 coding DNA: TGTGCCAGCAGCTTGGTAACAGGGGGAAATGGCTACACCTTC.

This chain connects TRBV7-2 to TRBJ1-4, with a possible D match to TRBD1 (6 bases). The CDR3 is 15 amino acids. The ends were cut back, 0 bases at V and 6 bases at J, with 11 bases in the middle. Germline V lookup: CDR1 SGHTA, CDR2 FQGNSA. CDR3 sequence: CASSLAWGRDEKLFF. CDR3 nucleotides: TGTGCCAGCAGCTTAGCGTGGGGGCGCGATGAAAAACTGTTTTTT.

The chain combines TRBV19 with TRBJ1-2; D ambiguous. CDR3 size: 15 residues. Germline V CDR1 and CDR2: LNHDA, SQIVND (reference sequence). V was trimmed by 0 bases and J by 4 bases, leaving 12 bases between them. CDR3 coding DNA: TGTGCCAGTAGTATAGATACTAGGCCCATCTATGGCTACACCTTC. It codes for CASSIDTRPIYGYTF.

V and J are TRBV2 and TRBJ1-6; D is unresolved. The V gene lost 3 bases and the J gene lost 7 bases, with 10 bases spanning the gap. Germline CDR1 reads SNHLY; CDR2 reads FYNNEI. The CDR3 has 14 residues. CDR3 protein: CASSEERFNSPLHF. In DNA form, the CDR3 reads TGTGCCAGCAGTGAGGAGAGGTTCAATTCACCCCTCCACTTT.